Listed here is a single T cell receptor beta chain. Its antigen is unknown. Base qualities were left out, and no much larger clone turns up one base away. The study was a case-control design nested within a healthcare worker cohort in London, UK, with weekly nasopharyngeal swab PCR tests and blood sampling. Healthcare workers were recruited between 23 and 31 March 2020, during the week of the UK lockdown, and were followed weekly for up to roughly 15 weeks. This record comes from a study of early T cells in non-severe SARS-CoV-2 infection (dated by TCRdb to the early 2020s). Study-level background: Because TCR sequencing relied on bulk RNA taken from unsorted whole blood, pairing of alpha and beta chains was not possible. Broad study findings and their caveats: VDJdb matching was skewed toward anti-spike CD8 responses, so virus-specific expansions were likely underestimated and private and CD4 specificities were missed.

The library relied on 5' RACE. Sequencing took place on a NextSeq 500. In the TCR library protocol, unique molecular identifiers were attached to individual cDNA molecules to correct for PCR bias and sequencing error. Both TCR alpha and beta chains were sequenced, and tight co-correlation was observed between alpha and beta sequence abundances in each sample. In the paper's pipeline: Decombinator V4 was used to annotate TCR sequences for V gene, J gene and CDR3. Expanded TCRs were defined as changing significantly between any two time points under a Poisson model with p below 0.0001. TCR abundances were normalised to the total number of TCRs sequenced per sample and expressed as counts per million. VDJdb, accessed 1 November 2021, was searched for CMV, EBV and SARS-CoV-2 annotated TCRs, excluding TCRs annotated for multiple antigens. TCRdb took the public reads, trimmed them with fastp at Q25, ran MiXCR for clone calling and kept in-frame beta chains. Each CDR3 protein appears once, grouped with its most common genes and DNA. The V and J calls and clone size are TCRdb's, not the authors'. The sample table shows about 79,000 distinct CDR3 sequences, and about 10% are seen once. The leading ten clones occupy 4% to 5% of the sample.

The sequenced sample consisted of whole blood. The TCR comes from an adult who was a healthcare worker with PCR-confirmed SARS-CoV-2 infection or an uninfected control (not recorded which).

The DNA reads TGCAGTGCTAGAGATCGGGGCCAGATACCTAGTAATGAAAAACTGTTTTTT. Its protein reads: CSARDRGQIPSNEKLFF. The chain is made from TRBV20-1 and TRBJ1-4, and the D gene may be TRBD1, 5 bases matching. CDR3 length: 17 amino acids, cysteine to phenylalanine. Solely the CDR3 DNA is kept, with 51 bases framed from the first base. V is pared back by 0 bases and J by 4 bases, with 18 bases lying between the germline termini. CDR1 and CDR2 (DFQATT, SNEGSKA) derive from the germline V gene (reference sequence).